The 6 T cell receptor beta chains below come from one sample, sequenced in a study of blood T cell repertoires in COVID-19. Using immunoSEQ multiplex PCR, the repertoire was profiled, and TCRdb retains in-frame clones only, with some absent. The profile shows fewer than 250,000 clones, 83% of them singletons. Sequenced sample: peripheral blood. Source of these receptors: a woman between 40 and 55 years old with active or convalescent COVID-19.

The genes are TRBV28 and TRBJ1-5; no definite D call. Germline lookup yields CDR1 MDHEN and CDR2 SYDVKM. Trimming took 2 bases from V and 0 from J, leaving 20 bases between them. CDR3 length equals 19 residues. Written as DNA, the CDR3 is TGTGCCAGCAGTTTACCCACGGCCGAGGCGCTATATAGCAATCAGCCCCAGCATTTT. It codes for CASSLPTAEALYSNQPQHF. The full variable domain, with the rest looked up from reference TRBV28 and TRBJ1-5, is DVKVTQSSRYLVKRTGEKVFLECVQDMDHENMFWYRQDPGLGLRLIYFSYDVKMKEKGDIPEGYSVSREKKERFSLILESASTNQTSMYLCASSLPTAEALYSNQPQHFGDGTRLSIL.

The rearrangement uses TRBV10-3 and TRBJ1-2, with a tentative D call TRBD1 (6 bases). CDR3 size: 15 residues. V was clipped by 2 bases and J by 7 bases, with 17 bases between them. The germline V gene has CDR1 ENHRY and CDR2 SYGVKD. The CDR3, as DNA: TGTGCCATCAGTGAGAGTCTAAGAAGAGGGGGTGGCTACACCTTC. The encoded protein is CAISESLRRGGGYTF.

V and J are TRBV6-5 and TRBJ1-1; D remains ambiguous. The CDR3 covers 15 residues. From germline, CDR1 is MNHEY and CDR2 SVGAGI. The V and J ends lost 6 bases and 6 bases respectively, with 20 bases between them. The CDR3 loop reads CASSRSWGREAEAFF. In DNA, the CDR3 is TGTGCCAGCAGCCGTTCATGGGGTCGGGAAGCTGAAGCTTTCTTT.

This clone was recorded once. Written as DNA, the CDR3 is TGTGCCAGCACCCTGGGGGACAGAAACAATGAGCAGTTCTTC. Encoded protein: CASTLGDRNNEQFF. J is TRBJ2-1 and V is TRBV5-4, with 7 bases fitting TRBD1. The CDR3 runs to 14 residues. V shed 6 bases and J 5 bases; nucleotides not matched to a gene: 8. CDR1 is SGHNT, CDR2 YYREEE, per germline (reference sequence).

This clone was detected once. CDR3 coding DNA: TGTGCCAGCAGCGTCGGGACTGCCCCCCAAGAGACCCAGTACTTC. Its translation: CASSVGTAPQETQYF. The genes are TRBV9 and TRBJ2-5; tentatively, D is TRBD2 (6 bases). This CDR3 spans 15 amino acids. V was cut by 2 bases and J by 1 base, with 12 bases left in between. Germline CDR1 SGDLS, CDR2 YYNGEE. The complete variable domain, with remaining parts taken from reference TRBV9 and TRBJ2-5, reads DSGVTQTPKHLITATGQRVTLRCSPRSGDLSVYWYQQSLDQGLQFLIQYYNGEERAKGNILERFSAQQFPDLHSELNLSSLELGDSALYFCASSVGTAPQETQYFGPGTRLLVL.

The CDR3 DNA sequence: TGTGCCACCAGTGATTTCGAACAGGGTTTTGGCTACACCTTC. Translating it yields CATSDFEQGFGYTF. The genes are TRBV24-1 and TRBJ1-2; possible D gene TRBD1, 6 bases. V was trimmed by 1 base and J by 7 bases, leaving 12 bases between them. The germline V gene has CDR1 KGHDR and CDR2 SFDVKD. The CDR3 extends over 14 amino acids.